This T cell receptor beta chain was sequenced for a study of OX40 agonist ivuxolimab in advanced cancers. The data were produced by immunoSEQ multiplex PCR, yet TCRdb's version contains in-frame clones alone and is incomplete. The table shows 50,000 to 60,000 clones, with less than 90% occurring only once. The CDR3 covers 17 residues. The V end was cut by 0 bases, the J end by 5 bases, with 18 bases between. CDR1 LGHNA and CDR2 YSLEER come from the germline V gene. The chain links TRBV4-3 to TRBJ2-3; D unresolved. This clonotype was sampled from an adult with an advanced solid tumor such as melanoma, head and neck, liver or kidney cancer. This specimen was CD4+ or CD8+ T cells sorted from blood, taken in a trial of the OX40 agonist ivuxolimab. The chain's CDR3 is CASSQDTSFGLRDTQYF. Written as DNA, the CDR3 is TGCGCCAGCAGCCAAGATACCAGTTTTGGGCTCAGAGATACGCAGTATTTT.